This T cell receptor (beta chain) derives from a study of blood T cell repertoires in COVID-19. Study background: Both acute and convalescent COVID-19 samples were obtained from the United States, Italy and Spain. Sample material is recorded as cDNA or gDNA derived from T cells, B-cell-depleted T cells, or PBMCs.

How the authors handled the data: The assay estimated nucleated cells by amplifying reference gene primers. The repertoire was sequenced with immunoSEQ multiplex PCR; TCRdb's copy has only in-frame clones and lacks some. That table gives V, J and clone size, and the DNA gave D and trimming. The data hold hundreds of thousands of clones, with roughly 89% observed a single time. This clonotype originated in a woman in her 30s with active or convalescent COVID-19. What was sequenced was peripheral blood.

The CDR3 sequence is CASRAANTGELFF. The CDR3 DNA is TGTGCCAGCCGAGCGGCGAACACCGGGGAGCTGTTTTTT. This chain joins TRBV27 and TRBJ2-2; D might be TRBD2 (5 bases). From germline, CDR1 is MNHEY and CDR2 SMNVEV (reference sequence). Trimming removed 8 bases from V and 0 bases from J, with 7 bases in between. The CDR3 consists of 13 residues.